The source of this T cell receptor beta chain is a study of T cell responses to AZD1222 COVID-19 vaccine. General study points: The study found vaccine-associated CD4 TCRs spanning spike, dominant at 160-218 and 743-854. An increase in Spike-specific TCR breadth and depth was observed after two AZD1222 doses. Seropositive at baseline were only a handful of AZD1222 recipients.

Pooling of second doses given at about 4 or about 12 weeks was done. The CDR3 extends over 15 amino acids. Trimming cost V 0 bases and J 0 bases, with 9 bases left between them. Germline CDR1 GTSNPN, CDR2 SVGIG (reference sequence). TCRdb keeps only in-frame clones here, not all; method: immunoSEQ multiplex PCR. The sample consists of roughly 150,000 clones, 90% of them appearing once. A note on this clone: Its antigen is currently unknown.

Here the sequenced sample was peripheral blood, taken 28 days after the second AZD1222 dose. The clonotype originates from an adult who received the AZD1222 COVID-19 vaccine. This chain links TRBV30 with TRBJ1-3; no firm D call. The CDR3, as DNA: TGTGCCTGGAGTGTTGGCGGTAGCTCTGGAAACACCATATATTTT. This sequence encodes CAWSVGGSSGNTIYF.